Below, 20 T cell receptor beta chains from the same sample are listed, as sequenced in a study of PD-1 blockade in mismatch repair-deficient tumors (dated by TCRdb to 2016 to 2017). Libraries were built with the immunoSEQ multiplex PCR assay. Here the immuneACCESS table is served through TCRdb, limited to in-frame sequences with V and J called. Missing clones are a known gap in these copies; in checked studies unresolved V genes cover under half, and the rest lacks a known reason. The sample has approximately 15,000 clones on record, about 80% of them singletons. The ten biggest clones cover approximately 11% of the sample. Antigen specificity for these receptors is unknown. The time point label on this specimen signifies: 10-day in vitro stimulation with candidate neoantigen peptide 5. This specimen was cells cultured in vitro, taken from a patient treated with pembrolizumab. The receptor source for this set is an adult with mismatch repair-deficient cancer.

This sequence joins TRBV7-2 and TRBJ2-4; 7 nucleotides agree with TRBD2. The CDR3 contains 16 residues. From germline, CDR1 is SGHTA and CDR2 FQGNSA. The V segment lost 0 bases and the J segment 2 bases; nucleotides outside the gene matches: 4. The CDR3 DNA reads TGTGCCAGCAGCTTAGCTGCGGGAGTCACCAAAAACATTCAGTACTTC. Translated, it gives CASSLAAGVTKNIQYF.

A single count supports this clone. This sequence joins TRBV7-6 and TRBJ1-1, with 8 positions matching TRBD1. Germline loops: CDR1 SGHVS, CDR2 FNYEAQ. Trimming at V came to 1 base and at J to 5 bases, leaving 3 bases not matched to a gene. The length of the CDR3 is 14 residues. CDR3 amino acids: CASSLEQGGTEAFF. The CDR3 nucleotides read TGTGCCAGCAGCTTAGAACAGGGGGGGACTGAAGCTTTCTTT.

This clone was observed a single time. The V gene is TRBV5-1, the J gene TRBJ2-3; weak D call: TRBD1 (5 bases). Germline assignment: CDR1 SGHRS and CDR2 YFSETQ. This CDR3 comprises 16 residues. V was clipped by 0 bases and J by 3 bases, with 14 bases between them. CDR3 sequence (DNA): TGCGCCAGCAGCTTGGGACAGAGCCAAAGTACAGATACGCAGTATTTT. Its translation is CASSLGQSQSTDTQYF. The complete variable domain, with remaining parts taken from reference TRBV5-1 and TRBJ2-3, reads KAGVTQTPRYLIKTRGQQVTLSCSPISGHRSVSWYQQTPGQGLQFLFEYFSETQRNKGNFPGRFSGRQFSNSRSEMNVSTLELGDSALYLCASSLGQSQSTDTQYFGPGTRLTVL.

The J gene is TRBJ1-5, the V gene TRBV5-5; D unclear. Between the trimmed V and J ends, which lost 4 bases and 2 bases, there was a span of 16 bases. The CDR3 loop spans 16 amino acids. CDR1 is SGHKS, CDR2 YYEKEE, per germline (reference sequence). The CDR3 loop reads CASSLLHGRGNQPQHF. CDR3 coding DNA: TGTGCCAGCAGCCTTTTACATGGCCGCGGCAATCAGCCCCAGCATTTT.

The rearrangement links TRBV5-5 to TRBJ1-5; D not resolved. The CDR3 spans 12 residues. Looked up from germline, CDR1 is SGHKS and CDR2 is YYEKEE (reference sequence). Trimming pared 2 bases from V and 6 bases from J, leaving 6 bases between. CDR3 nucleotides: TGTGCCAGCAGCTTCGAAAGTCAGCCCCAGCATTTT. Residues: CASSFESQPQHF. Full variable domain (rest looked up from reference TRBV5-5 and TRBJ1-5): DAGVTQSPTHLIKTRGQQVTLRCSPISGHKSVSWYQQVLGQGPQFIFQYYEKEERGRGNFPDRFSARQFPNYSSELNVNALLLGDSALYLCASSFESQPQHFGDGTRLSIL.

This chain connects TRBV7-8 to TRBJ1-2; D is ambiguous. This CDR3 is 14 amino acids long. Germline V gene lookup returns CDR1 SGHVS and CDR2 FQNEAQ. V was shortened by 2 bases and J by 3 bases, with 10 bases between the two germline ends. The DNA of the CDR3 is TGTGCCAGCAGCTTATTGGTCGAGCACTATGGCTACACCTTC. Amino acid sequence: CASSLLVEHYGYTF.

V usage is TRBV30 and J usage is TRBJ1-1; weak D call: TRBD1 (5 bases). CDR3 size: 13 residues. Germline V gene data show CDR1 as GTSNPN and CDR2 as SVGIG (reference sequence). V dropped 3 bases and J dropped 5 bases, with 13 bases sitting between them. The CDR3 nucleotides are TGTGCCTGGAGCGTCAAAGGGGAGACTGAAGCTTTCTTT. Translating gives CAWSVKGETEAFF.

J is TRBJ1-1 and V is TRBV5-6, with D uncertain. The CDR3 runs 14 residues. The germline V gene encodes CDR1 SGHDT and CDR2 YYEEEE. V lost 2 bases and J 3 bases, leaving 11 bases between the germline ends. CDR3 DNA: TGTGCCAGCAGCTTCGGCAGCCCCCACACTGAAGCTTTCTTT. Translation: CASSFGSPHTEAFF.

CDR3: CASSPSGRGTGELFF. The CDR3 DNA reads TGTGCCAGCAGTCCTAGCGGGAGAGGGACCGGGGAGCTGTTTTTT. The chain uses TRBV2 and TRBJ2-2, with 10 positions matching TRBD2. This CDR3 is built from 15 residues. V was pared by 5 bases and J by 5 bases, with 5 bases of the junction left unmatched. Looked up from germline, CDR1 is SNHLY and CDR2 is FYNNEI.

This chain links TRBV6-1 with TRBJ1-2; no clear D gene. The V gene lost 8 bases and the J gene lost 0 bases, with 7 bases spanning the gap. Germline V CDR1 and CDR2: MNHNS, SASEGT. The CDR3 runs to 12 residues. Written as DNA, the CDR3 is TGTGCCAGCCGATTCGCTAACTATGGCTACACCTTC. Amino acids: CASRFANYGYTF.

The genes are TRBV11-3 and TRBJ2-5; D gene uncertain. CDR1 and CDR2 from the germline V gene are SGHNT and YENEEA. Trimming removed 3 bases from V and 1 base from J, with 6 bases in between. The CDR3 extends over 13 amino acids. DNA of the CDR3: TGTGCCAGCAGCTTCGGTCTCCAAGAGACCCAGTACTTC. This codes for CASSFGLQETQYF.

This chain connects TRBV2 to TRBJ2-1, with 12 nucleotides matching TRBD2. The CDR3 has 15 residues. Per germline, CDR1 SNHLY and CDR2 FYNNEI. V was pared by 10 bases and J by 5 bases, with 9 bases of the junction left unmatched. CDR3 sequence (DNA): TGTGCCACCCTCGAACTAGCGGGAGGAGACAATGAGCAGTTCTTC. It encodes CATLELAGGDNEQFF. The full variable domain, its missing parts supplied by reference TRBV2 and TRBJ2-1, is EPEVTQTPSHQVTQMGQEVILRCVPISNHLYFYWYRQILGQKVEFLVSFYNNEISEKSEIFDDQFSVERPDGSNFTLKIRSTKLEDSAMYFCATLELAGGDNEQFFGPGTRLTVL.

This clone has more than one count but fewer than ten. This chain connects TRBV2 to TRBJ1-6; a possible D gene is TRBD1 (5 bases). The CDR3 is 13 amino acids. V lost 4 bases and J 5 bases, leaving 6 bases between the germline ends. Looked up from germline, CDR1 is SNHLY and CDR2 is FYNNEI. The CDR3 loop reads CASSGQNNSPLHF. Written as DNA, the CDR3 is TGTGCCAGCAGTGGACAGAATAATTCACCCCTCCACTTT.

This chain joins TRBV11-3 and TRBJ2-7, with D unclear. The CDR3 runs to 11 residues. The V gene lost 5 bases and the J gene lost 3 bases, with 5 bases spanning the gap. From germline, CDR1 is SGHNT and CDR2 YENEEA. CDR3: CASSPGYEQYF. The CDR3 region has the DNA TGTGCCAGCAGCCCGGGCTACGAGCAGTACTTC.

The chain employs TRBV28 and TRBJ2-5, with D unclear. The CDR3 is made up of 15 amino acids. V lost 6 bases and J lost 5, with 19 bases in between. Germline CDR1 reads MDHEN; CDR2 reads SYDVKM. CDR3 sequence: CASSPPRTLLETQYF. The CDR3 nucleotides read TGTGCCAGCAGCCCACCCCGAACACTATTGGAGACCCAGTACTTC.

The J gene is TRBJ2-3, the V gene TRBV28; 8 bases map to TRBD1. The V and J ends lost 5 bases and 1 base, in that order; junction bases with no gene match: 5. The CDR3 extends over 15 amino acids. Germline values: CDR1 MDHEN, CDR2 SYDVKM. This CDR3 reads CASSAPGQGTDTQYF. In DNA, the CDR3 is TGTGCCAGCAGTGCTCCGGGACAGGGCACAGATACGCAGTATTTT.

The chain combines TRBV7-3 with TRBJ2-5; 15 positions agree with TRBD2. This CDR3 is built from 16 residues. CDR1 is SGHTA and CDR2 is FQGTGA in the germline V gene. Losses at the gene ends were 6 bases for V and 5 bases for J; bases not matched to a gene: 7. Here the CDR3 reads CASRKGLAGGGETQYF. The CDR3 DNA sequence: TGTGCCAGCAGAAAGGGACTAGCGGGAGGAGGTGAGACCCAGTACTTC.

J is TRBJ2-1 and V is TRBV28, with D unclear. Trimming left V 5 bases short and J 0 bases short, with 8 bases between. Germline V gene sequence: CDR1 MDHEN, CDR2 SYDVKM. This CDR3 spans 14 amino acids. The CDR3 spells CASSHSNSYNEQFF. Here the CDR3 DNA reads TGTGCCAGCAGTCACTCGAACTCCTACAATGAGCAGTTCTTC.

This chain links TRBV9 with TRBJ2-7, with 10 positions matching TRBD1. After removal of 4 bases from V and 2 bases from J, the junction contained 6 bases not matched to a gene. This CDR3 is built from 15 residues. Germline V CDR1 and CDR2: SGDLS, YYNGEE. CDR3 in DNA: TGTGCCAGCAGCCCAGGGACAGGGGCCCCCTACGAGCAGTACTTC. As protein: CASSPGTGAPYEQYF.

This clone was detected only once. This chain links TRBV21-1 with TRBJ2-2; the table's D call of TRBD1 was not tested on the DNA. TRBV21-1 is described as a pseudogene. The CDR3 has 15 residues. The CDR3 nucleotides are TGTGCCAGCAGCACCCACAGGGAAGACACCGGGGAGCTGTTTTTT. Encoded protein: CASSTHREDTGELFF.